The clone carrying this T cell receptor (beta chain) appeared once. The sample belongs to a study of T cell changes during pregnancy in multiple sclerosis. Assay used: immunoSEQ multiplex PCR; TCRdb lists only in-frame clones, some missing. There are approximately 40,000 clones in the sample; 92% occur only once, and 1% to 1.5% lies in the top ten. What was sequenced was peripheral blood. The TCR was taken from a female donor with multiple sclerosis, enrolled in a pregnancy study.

In DNA form, the CDR3 reads TGTGCCGCCGGGACAGGGAAACTAAACACCATATATTTT. This translates into CAAGTGKLNTIYF. The chain is built from TRBV10-3 and TRBJ1-3, with 9 bases fitting TRBD1. The V segment lost 11 bases and the J segment 6 bases; nucleotides outside the gene matches: 8. The CDR3 loop spans 13 amino acids. Germline assignment: CDR1 ENHRY and CDR2 SYGVKD.